The 18 T cell receptor beta chains below come from one sample, sequenced in a study of identical twins. TCRdb called the 5' RACE reads again in MiXCR, with one record for every CDR3 protein. The sample shows just over 500,000 distinct CDR3 sequences, less than 25% of them seen only once. In addition, the sample was reused for a study of T cells expressing NK-cell markers.

The sample was CD4+ T cells sorted from blood. All receptors derive from a woman between 18 and 29 years old in good health.

This clonotype has at least ten counts. This chain connects TRBV6-1 to TRBJ2-1; D unresolved. The CDR3 is 16 amino acids. Trimming took off 7 bases at V and 0 bases at J, with 16 bases between the two ends. The germline gives CDR1 MNHNS, CDR2 SASEGT. This CDR3 is CASTFEAPSSYNEQFF. The CDR3 DNA sequence: TGTGCCAGCACCTTTGAAGCCCCAAGCTCCTACAATGAGCAGTTCTTC.

V usage is TRBV20-1 and J usage is TRBJ2-1; D gene uncertain. V dropped 4 bases and J dropped 6 bases, with 13 bases sitting between them. Germline assignment: CDR1 DFQATT and CDR2 SNEGSKA (reference sequence). The CDR3 is 13 residues long. Here the CDR3 DNA reads TGCAGTGCTATGACGCCAGTCGTCAATGAGCAGTTCTTC. Its translation: CSAMTPVVNEQFF.

This clonotype appeared a few times. CDR3 sequence reads: CASSLLGDRGNQPQHF. CDR3 nucleotides: TGTGCCAGCAGCTTGCTAGGGGATCGTGGCAATCAGCCCCAGCATTTT. This rearrangement joins TRBV5-6 to TRBJ1-5, with a tentative D call TRBD1 (5 bases). Germline V gene lookup returns CDR1 SGHDT and CDR2 YYEEEE. V was cut by 1 base and J by 2 bases, with 13 bases left in between. The CDR3 has 16 amino acids.

This clonotype was observed once. This rearrangement joins TRBV4-2 to TRBJ2-1; TRBD2 matches 7 bases. The V gene's germline CDR1 is LGHNA and CDR2 YNFKEQ. The CDR3 consists of 15 residues. The V gene end was trimmed by 1 base and the J gene end by 3 bases; junction bases not matched to a gene: 3. Written as DNA, the CDR3 is TGTGCCAGCAGCCAAGGAGCGGGGCTCTACAATGAGCAGTTCTTC. Translating it yields CASSQGAGLYNEQFF.

The rearrangement joins TRBV5-1 to TRBJ2-3; 7 positions agree with TRBD2. There are 16 residues in the CDR3. Germline CDR1 SGHRS, CDR2 YFSETQ. Trimming took 4 bases from V and 0 from J; bases not matched to a gene: 8. CDR3 amino acids: CASSRLGGGSTDTQYF. The CDR3 coding sequence is TGCGCCAGCAGCCGCTTGGGCGGGGGAAGCACAGATACGCAGTATTTT.

This clonotype was detected only a few times. The chain joins TRBV7-2 to TRBJ2-1; maybe TRBD2 (6 bases). Germline-derived CDR1 and CDR2 are SGHTA and FQGNSA. This CDR3 is built from 14 residues. The V end was cut by 6 bases, the J end by 0 bases, with 9 bases between. The CDR3 bases are TGTGCCAGCAGTGTGGACTACTCCTACAATGAGCAGTTCTTC. It codes for CASSVDYSYNEQFF.

This chain connects TRBV20-1 to TRBJ2-1; 13 bases are a match to TRBD2. The V segment lost 0 bases and the J segment 13 bases; nucleotides outside the gene matches: 3. The CDR3 consists of 13 residues. Germline loops: CDR1 DFQATT, CDR2 SNEGSKA (reference sequence). The CDR3, as DNA: TGCAGTGCTAGAGATTGGGGACTAGCGGGACAGTTCTTC. Residues: CSARDWGLAGQFF.

This clonotype was seen ten or more times. The chain recombines TRBV9 with TRBJ2-2; 9 bases match TRBD2. The germline V gene has CDR1 SGDLS and CDR2 YYNGEE. The CDR3 is 14 amino acids. The J segment lost 1 base and the V segment lost 5 bases, leaving 0 bases of the junction unmatched. CDR3 sequence (DNA): TGTGCCAGCAGGACTAGCGGGAACACCGGGGAGCTGTTTTTT. Its protein product is CASRTSGNTGELFF.

DNA of the CDR3: TGTGCCAGCTCCCGGGCCGGCGGAGTCATTCAAGAGACCCAGTACTTC. Translating it yields CASSRAGGVIQETQYF. The chain links TRBV18 to TRBJ2-5; D gene ambiguous. Germline V gene data show CDR1 as KGHSH and CDR2 as LQKENI. The germline V and J ends were trimmed by 6 bases and 2 bases, with 19 bases remaining between them. The CDR3 runs 16 residues. The variable domain in full, with the rest retrieved from reference TRBV18 and TRBJ2-5, is NAGVMQNPRHLVRRRGQEARLRCSPMKGHSHVYWYRQLPEEGLKFMVYLQKENIIDESGMPKERFSAEFPKEGPSILRIQQVVRGDSAAYFCASSRAGGVIQETQYFGPGTRLLVL.

This clonotype occurred a few times. The chain joins TRBV7-2 to TRBJ2-1, with TRBD2 as a possible D gene (6 bases). Germline CDR1 and CDR2: SGHTA and FQGNSA. This CDR3 is built from 13 residues. The V gene lost 4 bases and the J gene lost 10 bases, with 14 bases spanning the gap. Written as DNA, the CDR3 is TGTGCCAGCAGCTCAACAGCGGCGGGGGAGCAGTTCTTC. This translates into CASSSTAAGEQFF.

The genes are TRBV7-2 and TRBJ1-3; the D is unclear. The CDR3 totals 17 residues. With 0 bases removed from V and 0 bases from J, the gap between germline ends came to 12 bases. In germline, CDR1 is SGHTA, CDR2 FQGNSA. This chain's CDR3 is CASSLAYSFSSGNTIYF. DNA of the CDR3: TGTGCCAGCAGCTTAGCCTACAGTTTCAGCTCTGGAAACACCATATATTTT.

This clonotype was recorded at least ten times. The gene calls are TRBV12-3 or TRBV12-4 and TRBJ1-5; 7 bases are a match to TRBD1. This CDR3 has 13 amino acids. Trimming removed 6 bases from V and 7 bases from J; junction bases left unmatched: 6. The CDR3 loop is CASSGQARQPQHF. Written as DNA, the CDR3 is TGTGCCAGCAGCGGACAGGCACGGCAGCCCCAGCATTTT.

The rearrangement uses TRBV20-1 and TRBJ2-1; D possibly uses TRBD1 or TRBD2 (6 bases each). V gave up 4 bases and J gave up 0 bases, with 10 bases separating them. CDR1 is DFQATT, CDR2 SNEGSKA, per germline (reference sequence). The length of the CDR3 is 14 residues. Here the CDR3 reads CSANGGNSYNEQFF. The CDR3 DNA is TGCAGTGCTAACGGGGGCAACTCCTACAATGAGCAGTTCTTC.

The rearrangement joins TRBV29-1 to TRBJ1-4, with TRBD1 matching over 8 bases. The CDR3 has 13 residues. Germline V gene data show CDR1 as SQVTM and CDR2 as ANQGSEA. V lost 6 bases to trimming and J lost 8 bases; unmatched junction nucleotides: 8. In DNA form, the CDR3 reads TGCAGCGTCGCAGGGGGCGCAGAGGAAAAACTGTTTTTT. It yields the protein CSVAGGAEEKLFF.

The J gene is TRBJ1-2, the V gene TRBV5-4; D remains unclear. The germline gives CDR1 SGHNT, CDR2 YYREEE (reference sequence). The ends were cut back, 2 bases at V and 11 bases at J, with 19 bases in the middle. The CDR3 is 14 residues long. CDR3 nucleotide sequence: TGTGCCAGCAGCTTACCCGATAGGCCCACGGGTTACACCTTC. It translates to CASSLPDRPTGYTF. Drawing the rest from reference TRBV5-4 and TRBJ1-2, the complete variable domain is ETGVTQSPTHLIKTRGQQVTLRCSSQSGHNTVSWYQQALGQGPQFIFQYYREEENGRGNFPPRFSGLQFPNYSSELNVNALELDDSALYLCASSLPDRPTGYTFGSGTRLTVV.

This clonotype was detected ten times or more. The chain is built from TRBV20-1 and TRBJ1-2; D unclear. CDR3 length: 11 residues. Germline CDR1 reads DFQATT; CDR2 reads SNEGSKA (reference sequence). Deletions cut 3 bases from V and 5 bases from J, with 7 bases between. The CDR3 is CSASTGYGYTF. DNA for the CDR3: TGCAGTGCTAGTACGGGATATGGCTACACCTTC.

This clonotype was observed a few times. The gene calls are TRBV12-3 or TRBV12-4 and TRBJ1-3; D is unclear. With 2 bases removed from V and 2 bases from J, the gap between germline ends came to 13 bases. This CDR3 region has 16 residues. Written as DNA, the CDR3 is TGTGCCAGCAGTTTAAGGGATGGGGTCCCTGGAAACACCATATATTTT. Translation gives CASSLRDGVPGNTIYF.

This rearrangement joins TRBV5-1 to TRBJ2-3, with D uncertain. The CDR3 has 15 residues. The V gene's germline CDR1 is SGHRS and CDR2 YFSETQ. Deletions cut 3 bases from V and 0 bases from J, with 11 bases between. The CDR3 is CASSSLGPSTDTQYF. Here the CDR3 DNA reads TGCGCCAGCAGCTCCTTGGGTCCTAGCACAGATACGCAGTATTTT.